Sequencing of this T cell receptor beta chain was carried out in a study of shared clonotypes between healthy human individuals. Looking at the study overall: The study used three CD4 naive, three CD4 memory, two CD8 naive and one CD8 memory plate per donor.

Splitting of each subset's genomic DNA was done evenly across several immunoSEQ plates. Sequenced by immunoSEQ multiplex PCR; TCRdb stores in-frame clones only, minus some. Among hundreds of thousands of clones listed, around 67% were seen once. CD4+ cells yielded CD45RA+ naive and CD45RA-negative memory subsets. Whole-study findings and limits: All-four-donor shared clonotypes had higher generation probabilities than non-shared clonotypes did.

Germline CDR1 SGHNT, CDR2 YYREEE (reference sequence). Trimming took off 2 bases at V and 0 bases at J, with 6 bases between the two ends. This CDR3 spans 13 amino acids. As concerns this clone: Antigen: not known.

This sequence joins TRBV5-4 and TRBJ2-7, with D uncertain. This TCR was recovered from a woman in her thirties in good health. Sequenced sample: memory CD4+ T cells sorted from blood. Subset defined: CD45RA-negative fraction. CDR3 amino acids: CASSLKGSYEQYF. The CDR3 region has the DNA TGTGCCAGCAGCTTAAAGGGCTCCTACGAGCAGTACTTC.